One and the same sample provided the 28 T cell receptor beta chains below, sequenced in a study of shared clonotypes between healthy human individuals. TCRdb's copy holds only in-frame clones and misses some; the assay was immunoSEQ multiplex PCR. In the table there are 2 million to 2.5 million clones, 90% to 95% of which are singletons. The specimen was naive CD4+ T cells from PBMCs. Subset of the sample: CD45RA+ positively selected. The origin of the receptors is a man younger than 35 in good health. Some clones in this sample may be carry-over from other donors' samples.

As for this clone: The same CDR3 is also encoded by other DNA sequences in this sample. The chain employs TRBV7-3 and TRBJ1-1; 9 nucleotides align to TRBD1. Germline-derived CDR1 and CDR2 are SGHTA and FQGTGA. This CDR3 is built from 15 residues. J was trimmed by 1 base and V by 2 bases; bases with no gene match: 2. The CDR3 here is CASSLLGQGNTEAFF. CDR3 coding DNA: TGTGCCAGCAGCTTACTGGGACAGGGGAACACTGAAGCTTTCTTT.

The V gene is TRBV7-2, the J gene TRBJ2-5; 8 bases align to TRBD1. CDR1 SGHTA and CDR2 FQGNSA come from the germline V gene. This CDR3 has 15 residues. V lost 5 bases to trimming and J lost 1 base; unmatched junction nucleotides: 6. CDR3: CASSTGTGTQETQYF. DNA of the CDR3: TGTGCCAGCAGCACCGGGACAGGAACCCAAGAGACCCAGTACTTC.

This chain joins TRBV28 and TRBJ1-3; no clear D. Germline CDR1 reads MDHEN; CDR2 reads SYDVKM. This CDR3 comprises 13 residues. V shed 9 bases and J shed 0 bases, with 9 bases lying between them. The CDR3 DNA is TGTGCCAGTACAACGTACTCTGGAAACACCATATATTTT. Translated, it gives CASTTYSGNTIYF.

The chain combines TRBV6-6 with TRBJ2-2; TRBD1 matches 8 bases. The CDR3 runs 15 residues. The V and J ends lost 5 bases and 7 bases, in that order; junction bases with no gene match: 9. Germline CDR1 reads MNHNY; CDR2 reads SVGAGI (reference sequence). The CDR3 sequence: CASSVSGQGVGELFF. For the CDR3, the DNA is TGTGCCAGCAGTGTCTCCGGACAGGGAGTCGGGGAGCTGTTTTTT.

The chain uses TRBV6-1 and TRBJ1-2; a possible D gene is TRBD1 (5 bases). Trimming cost V 2 bases and J 3 bases, with 16 bases left between them. The CDR3 totals 16 residues. Germline V lookup: CDR1 MNHNS, CDR2 SASEGT. CDR3: CASSEPGRVKDYGYTF. The DNA of the CDR3 is TGTGCCAGCAGTGAACCTGGCAGGGTGAAGGACTATGGCTACACCTTC.

The rearrangement uses TRBV5-1 and TRBJ2-5, with D possibly being TRBD1 or TRBD2 (5 bases each). Trimming shortened V by 3 bases and J by 6 bases, and 12 bases separated the two germline ends. CDR3 length: 13 amino acids. Germline V gene sequence: CDR1 SGHRS, CDR2 YFSETQ. The CDR3 coding sequence is TGCGCCAGCAGCTCCGGTCCGGGGCAGACCCAGTACTTC. Its translation: CASSSGPGQTQYF.

This clone appeared a single time. The V gene is TRBV7-9, the J gene TRBJ2-7; D is unresolved. Trimming removed 1 base at V and 5 bases at J, with 9 bases between. Germline lookup yields CDR1 SEHNR and CDR2 FQNEAQ (reference sequence). This CDR3 is built from 13 residues. This CDR3 is CASSLVSPHEQYF. CDR3 nucleotide sequence: TGTGCCAGCAGCTTAGTTAGTCCGCACGAGCAGTACTTC. The complete variable domain, with remaining parts taken from reference TRBV7-9 and TRBJ2-7, reads DTGVSQNPRHKITKRGQNVTFRCDPISEHNRLYWYRQTLGQGPEFLTYFQNEAQLEKSRLLSDRFSAERPKGSFSTLEIQRTEQGDSAMYLCASSLVSPHEQYFGPGTRLTVT.

The chain uses TRBV5-6 and TRBJ1-2, with D hard to call. CDR3 length: 15 amino acids. V lost 7 bases and J lost 2, with 18 bases in between. The germline V gene has CDR1 SGHDT and CDR2 YYEEEE. The CDR3 here is CASSLGRGINYGYTF. The CDR3 region has the DNA TGTGCCAGCTCACTAGGGCGGGGAATCAACTATGGCTACACCTTC.

V usage is TRBV2 and J usage is TRBJ2-5; no definite D call. Trimming removed 6 bases from V and 7 bases from J, with 15 bases in between. There are 13 residues in the CDR3. Germline values: CDR1 SNHLY, CDR2 FYNNEI. In DNA, the CDR3 is TGTGCCAGCAGGTCGCCCACCGACGGGACCCAGTACTTC. Translation: CASRSPTDGTQYF.

In nucleotides, the CDR3 is TGTGCCAGTAGTATACTCCCGGGCTCTGGGGCCAACGTCCTGACTTTC. Amino acid sequence: CASSILPGSGANVLTF. The chain joins TRBV19 to TRBJ2-6; no firm D call. V was clipped by 2 bases and J by 0 bases, with 8 bases between them. The germline V gene has CDR1 LNHDA and CDR2 SQIVND (reference sequence). The CDR3 spans 16 residues. The variable domain in full, completed from reference TRBV19 and TRBJ2-6, reads DGGITQSPKYLFRKEGQNVTLSCEQNLNHDAMYWYRQDPGQGLRLIYYSQIVNDFQKGDIAEGYSVSREKKESFPLTVTSAQKNPTAFYLCASSILPGSGANVLTFGAGSRLTVL.

V is TRBV27 and J is TRBJ1-1; possible D gene TRBD1, 5 bases. The V and J ends lost 5 bases and 1 base respectively, with 11 bases between them. The CDR3 extends over 14 amino acids. Germline V gene data show CDR1 as MNHEY and CDR2 as SMNVEV (reference sequence). This CDR3 is CASSPRGTNTEAFF. For the CDR3, the DNA is TGTGCCAGCAGTCCACGGGGGACGAACACTGAAGCTTTCTTT.

This clone is a singleton in its sample. V is TRBV10-2 and J is TRBJ1-1, with D uncertain. The germline V and J ends were trimmed by 4 bases and 6 bases, with 9 bases remaining between them. The germline V gene has CDR1 WSHSY and CDR2 SAAADI. The length of the CDR3 is 12 residues. The CDR3 is CASSGGIAEAFF. The CDR3 DNA is TGCGCCAGCAGTGGAGGGATCGCTGAAGCTTTCTTT.

The chain has TRBV28 and TRBJ2-3, with a possible D match to TRBD2 (6 bases). The CDR3 consists of 17 residues. Trimming took off 6 bases at V and 4 bases at J, with 23 bases between the two ends. The V gene's germline CDR1 is MDHEN and CDR2 SYDVKM. The CDR3 DNA is TGTGCCAGCAGCCCGGGGTGGGTCGGGAGTGTGGCAGATACGCAGTATTTT. Amino acids: CASSPGWVGSVADTQYF.

J is TRBJ1-5 and V is TRBV4-1, with no clear D. The CDR3 has 14 amino acids. The germline gives CDR1 MGHRA, CDR2 YSYEKL. The V end was cut by 4 bases, the J end by 4 bases, with 11 bases between. The DNA of the CDR3 is TGCGCCAGCAGCCCATTTTTCACAAATCAGCCCCAGCATTTT. This sequence encodes CASSPFFTNQPQHF.

This sequence joins TRBV11-2 and TRBJ2-7; either TRBD1 or TRBD2 may fit D (6 bases each). Trimming stripped 1 base from V and 0 bases from J, with 13 bases between. Germline CDR1 and CDR2: SGHAT and FQNNGV. The CDR3 covers 16 residues. The CDR3 reads CASSLGGTGASYEQYF. In DNA form, the CDR3 reads TGTGCCAGCAGCTTAGGCGGGACGGGGGCCTCCTACGAGCAGTACTTC.

J is TRBJ2-5 and V is TRBV27; 7 positions match TRBD1. Germline loops: CDR1 MNHEY, CDR2 SMNVEV (reference sequence). There are 17 residues in the CDR3. After removal of 5 bases from V and 2 bases from J, the junction contained 14 bases not matched to a gene. The CDR3 DNA follows: TGTGCCAGCAGTAAAATGCGCCGGACAGGATTGCAAGAGACCCAGTACTTC. Translation gives CASSKMRRTGLQETQYF.

V is TRBV6-4 and J is TRBJ1-4; a weak D match, TRBD1 (5 bases). The germline V gene encodes CDR1 MRHNA and CDR2 SNTAGT. V gave up 2 bases and J gave up 6 bases, with 22 bases separating them. This CDR3 contains 18 residues. The CDR3 protein is CASSDEGPRVRVDEKLFF. DNA for the CDR3: TGTGCCAGCAGTGACGAGGGTCCCAGGGTTCGCGTGGATGAAAAACTGTTTTTT.

The chain joins TRBV6-5 to TRBJ2-1; D perhaps matches TRBD2 (5 bases). The V end lost 7 bases, the J end lost 8 bases, and 15 bases lay between the germline ends. Germline V gives CDR1 MNHEY, CDR2 SVGAGI. CDR3 length equals 13 residues. The CDR3 DNA sequence: TGTGCCAGCACCCTAACTAGTGGCTATGAGCAGTTCTTC. Translation: CASTLTSGYEQFF.

V and J are TRBV28 and TRBJ2-7; tentative D call: TRBD2 (6 bases). CDR1 MDHEN and CDR2 SYDVKM come from the germline V gene. CDR3 size: 19 residues. V was shortened by 5 bases and J by 3 bases, with 29 bases between the two germline ends. CDR3 DNA: TGTGCCAGCAGTCCCCCCGGATTTCGACTAGTCACAAGCCGCTACGAGCAGTACTTC. It codes for CASSPPGFRLVTSRYEQYF.

The chain employs TRBV28 and TRBJ2-1; maybe TRBD2 (5 bases). With 6 bases removed from V and 15 bases from J, the gap between germline ends came to 24 bases. The CDR3 extends over 14 amino acids. Looked up from germline, CDR1 is MDHEN and CDR2 is SYDVKM. The CDR3 spells CASSKRTLRPNPFF. In DNA form, the CDR3 reads TGTGCCAGCAGCAAGAGGACTCTACGTCCTAATCCGTTCTTC.

This clone was detected once. The genes are TRBV14 and TRBJ2-3; D may be TRBD2 (6 bases). V lost 1 base to trimming and J lost 2 bases, with 19 bases between them. Germline CDR1 SGHDN, CDR2 FVKESK. This CDR3 has 18 amino acids. CDR3 nucleotides: TGTGCCAGCAGCCAAGTTTTTCATTGGGGAGGATTCACAGATACGCAGTATTTT. Translated, it gives CASSQVFHWGGFTDTQYF.

The chain employs TRBV5-4 and TRBJ2-5, with TRBD2 matching 8 bases. The DNA end lines up better with TRBJ2-7; the J call may be wrong. The CDR3 contains 15 residues. Per germline, CDR1 SGHNT and CDR2 YYREEE (reference sequence). The CDR3 DNA reads as TGTGCCAGCAGCACTCCCGGGACTAGATCCTACGAGCAGTACTTC. Its translation is CASSTPGTRSYEQYF.

The chain is built from TRBV11-1 and TRBJ1-1; D is undetermined. This CDR3 has 13 residues. Trimming removed 4 bases at V and 1 base at J, with 7 bases between. The V gene's germline CDR1 is SGHAT and CDR2 FQDESV (reference sequence). The CDR3 spells CASSSTSNTEAFF. In DNA, the CDR3 is TGTGCCAGCAGCTCTACTTCGAACACTGAAGCTTTCTTT.

This chain uses TRBV19 with TRBJ2-3; perhaps TRBD2 as D (5 bases). The CDR3 totals 13 residues. CDR1 and CDR2 (germline): LNHDA, SQIVND (reference sequence). Trimming cost V 5 bases and J 9 bases, with 15 bases left between them. The CDR3 region has the DNA TGTGCCAGTAGTCGGACTCTCCAGGCAACGCAGTATTTT. As protein: CASSRTLQATQYF.

The rearrangement joins TRBV18 to TRBJ2-7; tentative D call: TRBD2 (6 bases). Germline values: CDR1 KGHSH, CDR2 LQKENI. V lost 2 bases, J lost 5 bases, and 28 bases lay in between. CDR3 length: 19 amino acids. DNA for the CDR3: TGTGCCAGCTCACCATTCAGCCCAGGGCAGGATGGGGGGTATAACGAGCAGTACTTC. Its translation is CASSPFSPGQDGGYNEQYF.

The V and J genes are TRBV28 and TRBJ1-5; D not resolved. The germline V gene encodes CDR1 MDHEN and CDR2 SYDVKM. Between the trimmed V and J ends, which lost 5 bases and 0 bases, there was a span of 11 bases. This CDR3 is 15 amino acids long. The CDR3 spells CASSPLDRSNQPQHF. Here the CDR3 DNA reads TGTGCCAGCAGTCCGTTGGACCGTAGCAATCAGCCCCAGCATTTT.

V is TRBV6-6 and J is TRBJ1-2, with 8 positions matching TRBD1. From germline, CDR1 is MNHNY and CDR2 SVGAGI (reference sequence). This CDR3 comprises 14 residues. The V and J ends lost 7 bases and 4 bases, in that order; junction bases with no gene match: 8. In nucleotides, the CDR3 is TGTGCCAGCACCCCGGACAGGGTCTCCTATGGCTACACCTTC. It translates to CASTPDRVSYGYTF.

The chain employs TRBV10-3 and TRBJ2-1, with D possibly being TRBD2 (7 bases). Trimming left V 6 bases short and J 8 bases short, with 14 bases between. The CDR3 has 13 residues. Germline V gene sequence: CDR1 ENHRY, CDR2 SYGVKD. The CDR3 here is CAISRTGGDEQFF. The CDR3 coding sequence is TGTGCCATCAGCCGAACGGGGGGCGATGAGCAGTTCTTC.